This TCR beta chain was identified during a study of radiotherapy plus CTLA-4 blockade in lung cancer. As for the study in general: Disease control reached less than 40%, with objective responses in over 15%. Study-level findings and limits: After radiotherapy and ipilimumab, tumor-derived clones expanded in peripheral blood. In blood, early T cell clone dynamics reportedly predicted response best, together with interferon-beta.

V was shortened by 4 bases and J by 8 bases, with 21 bases between the two germline ends. This CDR3 contains 15 residues. Germline V lookup: CDR1 SGDLS, CDR2 YYNGEE. The repertoire was sequenced with immunoSEQ multiplex PCR; TCRdb's copy has only in-frame clones and lacks some. This table holds 84,000 or so clones, over 75% found once. On this clone itself: Its target is unknown.

The TCR comes from a human donor with non-small cell lung cancer that progressed on radiotherapy plus ipilimumab. The sequencing here drew on peripheral blood, taken from a patient treated with radiotherapy plus ipilimumab. The rearrangement uses TRBV9 and TRBJ1-2; a weak D match, TRBD1 (6 bases). The CDR3, as DNA: TGTGCCAGCAGCCCCGACGGGGGCTCCACGGTCGGCTACACCTTC. Protein product: CASSPDGGSTVGYTF.